By share of the sample, the clone carrying this T cell receptor (beta chain) is medium-sized (0.01 to 0.1%). What it binds is not known. The data originate from a study of shared clonotypes between healthy human individuals. The V gene's germline CDR1 is LNHDA and CDR2 SQIVND (reference sequence). Trimming cost V 0 bases and J 4 bases, with 9 bases left between them. The CDR3 has 14 residues. The data were produced by immunoSEQ multiplex PCR, yet TCRdb's version contains in-frame clones alone and is incomplete. This table has roughly 320,000 clones, around 87% appearing once. Findings and caveats of the study: A handful of donors showed sharing of approximately 5% of naive CD4 clonotypes.

This TCR was sampled from a man between 18 and 35 years old in good health. The sequenced material came from memory CD8+ T cells sorted from blood. Subset described: CD45RO+ cells pooled with CCR7-negative TemRA cells. V gene TRBV19 combines with J gene TRBJ1-1; a weak D match, TRBD1 (5 bases). CDR3 loop: CASSIDGGTTEAFF. CDR3 sequence (DNA): TGTGCCAGTAGTATAGATGGGGGTACCACTGAAGCTTTCTTT.